Listed below are T cell receptor beta chains from one sample, sequenced in a study of cytomegalovirus exposure and HLA in healthy donors. The assay was immunoSEQ multiplex PCR, and TCRdb's table has in-frame clones only and misses some. The table shows 200,000 to 250,000 clones, with roughly 83% occurring only once. The sequenced sample consisted of PBMCs. The receptors originated from a woman younger than 45 in good health and CMV-seropositive. CDR3s include the opening cysteine and the closing phenylalanine or tryptophan. The order of the fields is V gene, D gene, clone size, J gene, CDR3 DNA, CDR3 protein. The D gene is left open where the match is weak. A clone size is listed for some rows: how often the clone was seen (once, few, many), or a class if it is expanded.

V: TRBV10-3
D: TRBD2
size: .
J: TRBJ2-1
DNA: TGTGCCATCAGTGACAGACTAGCGGGGGCTGGTAATGAGCAGTTCTTC
CDR3: CAISDRLAGAGNEQFF

V: TRBV27
D: .
size: .
J: TRBJ2-6
DNA: TGTGCCAGCAGTTTATCGGGACCGGACGTCCTGACTTTC
CDR3: CASSLSGPDVLTF

V: TRBV7-8
D: TRBD1
size: .
J: TRBJ1-4
DNA: TGTGCCAGCAACCCGGGACAGGGTTATAATGAAAAACTGTTTTTT
CDR3: CASNPGQGYNEKLFF

V: TRBV11-2
D: TRBD2
size: .
J: TRBJ2-7
DNA: TGTGCCAGCAGCTTAGAACTAGCGGAAAGCTCCTACGAGCAGTACTTC
CDR3: CASSLELAESSYEQYF

V: TRBV9
D: .
size: .
J: TRBJ2-1
DNA: TGTGCCAGCAGCGTAGACGGGAGAGTCTACAATGAGCAGTTCTTC
CDR3: CASSVDGRVYNEQFF

V: TRBV7-8
D: TRBD2
size: .
J: TRBJ2-7
DNA: TGTGCCAGCAGCTTAATGGGACTAGCGGGAGGTAGCGAGCAGTACTTC
CDR3: CASSLMGLAGGSEQYF

V: TRBV11-3
D: .
size: once
J: TRBJ2-5
DNA: TGTGCCAGCAGCTTCCGGGGGTTTATGCAGGAGACCCAGTACTTC
CDR3: CASSFRGFMQETQYF

V: TRBV2
D: .
size: .
J: TRBJ2-7
DNA: TGTGCCAGCAAATTTCAGGGACCCTACGAGCAGTACTTC
CDR3: CASKFQGPYEQYF

V: TRBV5-6
D: .
size: .
J: TRBJ1-2
DNA: TGTGCCAGCAGCATTGCCGGGAGCAACCCCAACTATGGCTACACCTTC
CDR3: CASSIAGSNPNYGYTF

V: TRBV5-1
D: .
size: .
J: TRBJ1-2
DNA: TGCGCCAGCAGACCCGACACTGATGGCTACACCTTC
CDR3: CASRPDTDGYTF

V: TRBV28
D: TRBD2
size: few
J: TRBJ2-3
DNA: TGTGCCAGCAGTTTTGAACGCGGGAGGCGCACAGATACGCAGTATTTT
CDR3: CASSFERGRRTDTQYF

V: TRBV10-3
D: .
size: once
J: TRBJ1-3
DNA: TGTGCCATCTGGGACACATACCCTGGAAACACCATATATTTT
CDR3: CAIWDTYPGNTIYF

V: TRBV19
D: TRBD1
size: .
J: TRBJ1-5
DNA: TGTGCCAGTATGGGACAGGGACACGGCAATCAGCCCCAGCATTTT
CDR3: CASMGQGHGNQPQHF

V: TRBV18
D: TRBD1
size: .
J: TRBJ2-7
DNA: TGTGCCAGCTCACCCACATGGACAGGGTCGAACTACGAGCAGTACTTC
CDR3: CASSPTWTGSNYEQYF

V: TRBV19
D: TRBD2
size: .
J: TRBJ2-7
DNA: TGTGCCAGTATGTCTAGCGGGTACGAGCAGTACTTC
CDR3: CASMSSGYEQYF

V: TRBV27
D: .
size: .
J: TRBJ2-1
DNA: TGTGCCAGCAGTCGCAGCAATGAGCAGTTCTTC
CDR3: CASSRSNEQFF

V: TRBV6-5
D: .
size: many
J: TRBJ2-2
DNA: TGTGCCAGCAGTTACTGGTCAGCTACCACCGGGGAGCTGTTTTTT
CDR3: CASSYWSATTGELFF

V: TRBV4-2
D: .
size: few
J: TRBJ2-7
DNA: TGTGCCAGCAGCCAAGTACAGGTCCACGAGCAGTACTTC
CDR3: CASSQVQVHEQYF

V: TRBV15
D: .
size: .
J: TRBJ2-3
DNA: TGTGCCACCAGCCAGCTGTCCGCAGATACGCAGTATTTT
CDR3: CATSQLSADTQYF

V: TRBV11-2
D: .
size: .
J: TRBJ1-2
DNA: TGTGCCAGCAGCTTAGGCGGCGGACCCTATGGCTACACCTTC
CDR3: CASSLGGGPYGYTF

V: TRBV18
D: .
size: .
J: TRBJ2-3
DNA: TGTGCCAGCTCACCCCCTCAAGCAATACCCTTGTCTCGCCACGAAGATACGCAGTATTTT
CDR3: CASSPPQAIPLSRHEDTQYF

V: TRBV11-3
D: .
size: .
J: TRBJ2-5
DNA: TGTGCCAGCAGCTCGGAGAGAGCGTACCAAGAGACCCAGTACTTC
CDR3: CASSSERAYQETQYF

V: TRBV5-1
D: TRBD1
size: .
J: TRBJ2-1
DNA: TGCGCCAGCAGCCCGGGACAGGGGAGAAGCAATGAGCAGTTCTTC
CDR3: CASSPGQGRSNEQFF

V: TRBV19
D: .
size: once
J: TRBJ2-5
DNA: TGTGCCAGTGGGTCGGGGCAGGAAGAGACCCAGTACTTC
CDR3: CASGSGQEETQYF

V: TRBV6-6
D: .
size: .
J: TRBJ1-1
DNA: TGTGCCAGCAGTTATGGGGGGCTGAACACTGAAGCTTTCTTT
CDR3: CASSYGGLNTEAFF

V: TRBV18
D: .
size: .
J: TRBJ2-1
DNA: TGTGCCAGCTCTCCCAACGACAGGACATACAATGAGCAGTTCTTC
CDR3: CASSPNDRTYNEQFF

V: TRBV28
D: TRBD1
size: .
J: TRBJ2-7
DNA: TGTGCCAGCAGTTTCGCAGGGGGCCGGGAGCAGTACTTC
CDR3: CASSFAGGREQYF

V: TRBV29-1
D: .
size: .
J: TRBJ2-7
DNA: TGCAGCGTTGGTTCAGGGAACTACGAGCAGTACTTC
CDR3: CSVGSGNYEQYF

V: TRBV11-3
D: TRBD2
size: .
J: TRBJ2-3
DNA: TGTGCCAGCAGCTCGTCTAGCGGGAGAGGGAAAGATACGCAGTATTTT
CDR3: CASSSSSGRGKDTQYF